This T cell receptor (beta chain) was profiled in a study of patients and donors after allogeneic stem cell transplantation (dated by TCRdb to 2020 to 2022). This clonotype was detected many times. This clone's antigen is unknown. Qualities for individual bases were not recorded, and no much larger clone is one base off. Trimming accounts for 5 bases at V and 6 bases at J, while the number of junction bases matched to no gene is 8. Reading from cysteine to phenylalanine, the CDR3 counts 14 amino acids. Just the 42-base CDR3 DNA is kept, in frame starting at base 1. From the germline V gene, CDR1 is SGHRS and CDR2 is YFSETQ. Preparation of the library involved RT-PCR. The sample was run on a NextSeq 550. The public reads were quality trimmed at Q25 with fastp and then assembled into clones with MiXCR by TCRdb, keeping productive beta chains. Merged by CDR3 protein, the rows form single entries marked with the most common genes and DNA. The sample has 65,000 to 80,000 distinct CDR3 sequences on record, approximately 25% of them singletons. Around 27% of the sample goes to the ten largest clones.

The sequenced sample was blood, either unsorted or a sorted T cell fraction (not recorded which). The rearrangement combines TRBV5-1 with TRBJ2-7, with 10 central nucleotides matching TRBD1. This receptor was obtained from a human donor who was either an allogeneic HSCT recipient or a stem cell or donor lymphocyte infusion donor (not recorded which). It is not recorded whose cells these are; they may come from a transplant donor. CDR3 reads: CASSAGTGVTEQYF. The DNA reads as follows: TGCGCCAGCAGTGCCGGGACAGGGGTTACCGAGCAGTACTTC.